What follows describes a single TCR beta chain. With 2 bases removed from V and 5 bases from J, the gap between germline ends came to 13 bases. Germline V gene data show CDR1 as SGHRS and CDR2 as YFSETQ. CDR3 size: 15 residues. The sample is drawn from a study of blood T cell repertoires in COVID-19. Clones were read by immunoSEQ multiplex PCR, and TCRdb kept only the in-frame ones, dropping some. This sample carries around 250,000 clones, almost 85% of them seen once, and the ten largest clones take approximately 8.2%. Participants reported their clinical history, and cohort assignment relied on those reports.

The V and J genes are TRBV5-1 and TRBJ2-2; D is unresolved. The sequenced sample was PBMCs or T cells enriched from blood (not recorded which). This receptor was identified in a woman aged 45-60 years with acute COVID-19. CDR3 nucleotides: TGCGCCAGCAGCTTTTTGAAGAGTTTTACCGGGGAGCTGTTTTTT. Translation gives CASSFLKSFTGELFF. The variable domain in full, with the rest retrieved from reference TRBV5-1 and TRBJ2-2, is KAGVTQTPRYLIKTRGQQVTLSCSPISGHRSVSWYQQTPGQGLQFLFEYFSETQRNKGNFPGRFSGRQFSNSRSEMNVSTLELGDSALYLCASSFLKSFTGELFFGEGSRLTVL.